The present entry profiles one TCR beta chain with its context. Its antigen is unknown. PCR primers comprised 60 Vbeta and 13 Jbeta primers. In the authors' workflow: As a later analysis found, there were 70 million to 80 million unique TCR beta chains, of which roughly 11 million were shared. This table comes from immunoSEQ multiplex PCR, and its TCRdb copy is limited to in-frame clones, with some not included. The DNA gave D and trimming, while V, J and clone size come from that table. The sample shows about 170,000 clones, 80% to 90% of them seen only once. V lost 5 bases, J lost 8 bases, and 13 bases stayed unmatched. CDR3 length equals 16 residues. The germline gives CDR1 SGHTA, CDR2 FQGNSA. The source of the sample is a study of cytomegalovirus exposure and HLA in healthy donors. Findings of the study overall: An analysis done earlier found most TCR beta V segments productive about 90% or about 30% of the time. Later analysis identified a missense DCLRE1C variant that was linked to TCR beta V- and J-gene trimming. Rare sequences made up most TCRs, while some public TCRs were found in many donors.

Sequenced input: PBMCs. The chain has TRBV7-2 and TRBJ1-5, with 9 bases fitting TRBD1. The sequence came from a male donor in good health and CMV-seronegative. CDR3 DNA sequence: TGTGCCAGCAGCCCCCGGACAGGGGAAAGGTTGGAGCCCCAGCATTTT. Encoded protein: CASSPRTGERLEPQHF.